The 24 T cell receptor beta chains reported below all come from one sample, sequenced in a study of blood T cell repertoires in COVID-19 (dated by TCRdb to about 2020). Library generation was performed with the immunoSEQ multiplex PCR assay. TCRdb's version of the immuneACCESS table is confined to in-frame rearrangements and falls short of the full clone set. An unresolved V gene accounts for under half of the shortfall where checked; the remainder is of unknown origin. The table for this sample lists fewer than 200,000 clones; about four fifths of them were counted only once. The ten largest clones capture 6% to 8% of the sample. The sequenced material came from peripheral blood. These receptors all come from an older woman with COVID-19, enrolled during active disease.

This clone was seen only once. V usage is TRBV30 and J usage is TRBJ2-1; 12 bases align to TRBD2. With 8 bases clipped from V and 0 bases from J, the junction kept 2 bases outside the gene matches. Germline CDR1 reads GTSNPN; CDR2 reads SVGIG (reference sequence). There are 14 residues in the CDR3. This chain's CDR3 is CALTSGSSYNEQFF. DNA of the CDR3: TGTGCCCTGACTAGCGGGAGCTCCTACAATGAGCAGTTCTTC.

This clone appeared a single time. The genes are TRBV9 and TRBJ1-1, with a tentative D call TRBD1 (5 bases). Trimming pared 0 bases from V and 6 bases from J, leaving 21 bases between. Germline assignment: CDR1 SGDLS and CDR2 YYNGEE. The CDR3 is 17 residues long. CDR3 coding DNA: TGTGCCAGCAGCGTAGTAGGGGAAGGGTCAATCATGCCTGAAGCTTTCTTT. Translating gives CASSVVGEGSIMPEAFF.

The CDR3 nucleotides are TGTGCCAGCAGCCACCGGGACAGGGAGACCGGGGAGCTGTTTTTT. As protein: CASSHRDRETGELFF. The chain recombines TRBV5-4 with TRBJ2-2, with 9 bases lining up with TRBD1. Germline V gives CDR1 SGHNT, CDR2 YYREEE (reference sequence). This CDR3 has 15 residues. The V segment lost 4 bases and the J segment 5 bases; nucleotides outside the gene matches: 6.

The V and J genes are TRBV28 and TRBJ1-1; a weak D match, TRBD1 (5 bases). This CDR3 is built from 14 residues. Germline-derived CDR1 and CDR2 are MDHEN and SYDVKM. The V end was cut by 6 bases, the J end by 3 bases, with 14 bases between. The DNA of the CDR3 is TGTGCCAGCAGCAAACGCAGGGAGGACACTGAAGCTTTCTTT. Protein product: CASSKRREDTEAFF.

CDR3 residues: CASSQAASGSLNTGELFF. DNA of the CDR3: TGTGCCAGCAGCCAAGCGGCTAGCGGGAGTCTCAACACCGGGGAGCTGTTTTTT. The rearrangement joins TRBV14 to TRBJ2-2; 10 bases agree with TRBD2. J was trimmed by 2 bases and V by 1 base; bases with no gene match: 7. CDR1 and CDR2 (germline): SGHDN, FVKESK. The CDR3 spans 18 residues.

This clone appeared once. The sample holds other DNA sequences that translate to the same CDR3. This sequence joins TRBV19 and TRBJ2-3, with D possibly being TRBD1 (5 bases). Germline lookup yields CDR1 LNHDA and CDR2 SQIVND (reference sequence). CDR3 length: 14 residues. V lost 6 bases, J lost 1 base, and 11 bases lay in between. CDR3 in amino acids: CASSQGYRTDTQYF. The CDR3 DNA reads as TGTGCCAGTAGCCAGGGTTATCGCACAGATACGCAGTATTTT.

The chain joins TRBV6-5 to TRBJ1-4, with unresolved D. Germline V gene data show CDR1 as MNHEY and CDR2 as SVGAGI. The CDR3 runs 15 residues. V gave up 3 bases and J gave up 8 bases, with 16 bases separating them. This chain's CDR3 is CASSYDTGTTEKLFF. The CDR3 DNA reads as TGTGCCAGCAGTTATGACACCGGCACAACCGAAAAACTGTTTTTT.

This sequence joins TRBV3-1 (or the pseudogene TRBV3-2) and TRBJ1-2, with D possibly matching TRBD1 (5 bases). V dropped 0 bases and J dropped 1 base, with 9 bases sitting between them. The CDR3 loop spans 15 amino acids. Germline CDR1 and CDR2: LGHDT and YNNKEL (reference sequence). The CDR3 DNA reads TGTGCCAGCAGCCAAGAAAACAGGCTTAACTATGGCTACACCTTC. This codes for CASSQENRLNYGYTF.

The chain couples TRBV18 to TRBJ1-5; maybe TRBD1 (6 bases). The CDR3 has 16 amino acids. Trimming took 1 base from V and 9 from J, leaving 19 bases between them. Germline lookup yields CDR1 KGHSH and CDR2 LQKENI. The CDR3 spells CASSPRGAQGGGPQHF. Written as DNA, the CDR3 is TGTGCCAGCTCACCACGAGGAGCACAGGGAGGGGGGCCCCAGCATTTT. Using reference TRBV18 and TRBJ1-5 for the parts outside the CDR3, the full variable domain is NAGVMQNPRHLVRRRGQEARLRCSPMKGHSHVYWYRQLPEEGLKFMVYLQKENIIDESGMPKERFSAEFPKEGPSILRIQQVVRGDSAAYFCASSPRGAQGGGPQHFGDGTRLSIL.

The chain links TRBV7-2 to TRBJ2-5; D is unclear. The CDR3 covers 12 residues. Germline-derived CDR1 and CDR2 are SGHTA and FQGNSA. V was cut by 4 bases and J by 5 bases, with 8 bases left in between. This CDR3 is CASSSGGETQYF. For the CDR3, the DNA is TGTGCCAGCAGCTCGGGTGGGGAGACCCAGTACTTC.

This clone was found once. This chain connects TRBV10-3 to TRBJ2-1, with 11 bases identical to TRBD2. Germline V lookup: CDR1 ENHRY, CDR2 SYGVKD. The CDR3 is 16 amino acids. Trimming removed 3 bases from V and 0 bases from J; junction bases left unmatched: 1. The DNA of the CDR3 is TGTGCCATCAGTGACACTAGCGGGAGCTCCTACAATGAGCAGTTCTTC. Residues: CAISDTSGSSYNEQFF.

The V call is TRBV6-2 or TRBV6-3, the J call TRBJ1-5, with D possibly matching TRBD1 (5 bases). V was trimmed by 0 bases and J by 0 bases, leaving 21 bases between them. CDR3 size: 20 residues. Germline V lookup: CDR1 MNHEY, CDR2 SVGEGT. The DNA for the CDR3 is TGTGCCAGCAGTTACTCGATGGCGGGGGAGAGCCGAGATAGCAATCAGCCCCAGCATTTT. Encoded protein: CASSYSMAGESRDSNQPQHF.

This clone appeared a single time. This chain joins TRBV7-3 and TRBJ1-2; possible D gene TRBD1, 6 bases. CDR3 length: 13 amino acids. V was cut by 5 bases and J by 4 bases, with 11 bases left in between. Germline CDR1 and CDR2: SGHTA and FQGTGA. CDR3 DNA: TGTGCCAGCAGCCCACCAGGGGCCTATGGCTACACCTTC. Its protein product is CASSPPGAYGYTF.

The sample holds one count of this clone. In DNA, the CDR3 is TGTGCCAGCAGCCCTATACCGTCGACTAGCGGGAGAACAGATACGCAGTATTTT. Translating gives CASSPIPSTSGRTDTQYF. The chain is built from TRBV6-2 or TRBV6-3 and TRBJ2-3; TRBD2 matches at 12 bases. V lost 6 bases and J lost 3; bases outside the gene matches: 13. The CDR3 is 18 residues long. Germline CDR1 is MNHEY and CDR2 is SVGEGT.

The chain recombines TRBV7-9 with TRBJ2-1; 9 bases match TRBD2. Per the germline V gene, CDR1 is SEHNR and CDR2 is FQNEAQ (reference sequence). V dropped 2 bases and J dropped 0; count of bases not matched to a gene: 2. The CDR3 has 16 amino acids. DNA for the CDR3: TGTGCCAGCAGCTTAAGCGGGAGGAGCTCCTACAATGAGCAGTTCTTC. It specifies CASSLSGRSSYNEQFF.

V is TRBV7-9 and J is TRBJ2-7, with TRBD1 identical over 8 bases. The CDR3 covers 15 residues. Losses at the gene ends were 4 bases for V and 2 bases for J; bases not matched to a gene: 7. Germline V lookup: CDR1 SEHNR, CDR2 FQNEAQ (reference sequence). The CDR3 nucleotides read TGTGCCAGCAGCTCGAGGCTGGGACAGGCCTACGAGCAGTACTTC. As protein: CASSSRLGQAYEQYF. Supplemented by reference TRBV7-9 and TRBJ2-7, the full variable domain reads DTGVSQNPRHKITKRGQNVTFRCDPISEHNRLYWYRQTLGQGPEFLTYFQNEAQLEKSRLLSDRFSAERPKGSFSTLEIQRTEQGDSAMYLCASSSRLGQAYEQYFGPGTRLTVT.

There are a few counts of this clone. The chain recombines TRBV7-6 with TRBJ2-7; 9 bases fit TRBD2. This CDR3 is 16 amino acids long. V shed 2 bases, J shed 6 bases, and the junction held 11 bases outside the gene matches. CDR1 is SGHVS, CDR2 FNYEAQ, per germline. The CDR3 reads CASSLRVREGRGEQYF. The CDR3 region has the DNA TGTGCCAGCAGCTTAAGGGTGCGGGAGGGCCGCGGCGAGCAGTACTTC.

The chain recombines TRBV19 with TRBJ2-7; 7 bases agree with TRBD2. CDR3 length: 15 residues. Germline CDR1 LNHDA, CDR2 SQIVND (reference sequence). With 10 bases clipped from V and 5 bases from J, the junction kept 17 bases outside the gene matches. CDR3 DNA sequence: TGTGCCACCACCCCCGGGGGGATTGGTGAGAACGAGCAGTACTTC. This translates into CATTPGGIGENEQYF.

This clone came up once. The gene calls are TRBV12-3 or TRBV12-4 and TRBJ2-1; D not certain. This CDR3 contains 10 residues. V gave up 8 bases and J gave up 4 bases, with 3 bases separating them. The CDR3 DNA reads TGTGCCAGCGCGTACAATGAGCAGTTCTTC. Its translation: CASAYNEQFF.

The CDR3 coding sequence is TGTGCCAGCTTGTCAGGGTTAAACTATGGCTACACCTTC. Protein: CASLSGLNYGYTF. This chain links TRBV18 with TRBJ1-2, with D perhaps TRBD1 (5 bases). Trimming left V 7 bases short and J 2 bases short, with 11 bases between. The germline V gene has CDR1 KGHSH and CDR2 LQKENI. The CDR3 extends over 13 amino acids.

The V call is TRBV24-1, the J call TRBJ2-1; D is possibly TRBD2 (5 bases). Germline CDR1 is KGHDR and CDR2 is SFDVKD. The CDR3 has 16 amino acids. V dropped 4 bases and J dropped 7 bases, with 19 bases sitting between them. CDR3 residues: CATSDPAQTNTNEQFF. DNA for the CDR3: TGTGCCACCAGTGACCCCGCACAGACTAATACAAATGAGCAGTTCTTC.

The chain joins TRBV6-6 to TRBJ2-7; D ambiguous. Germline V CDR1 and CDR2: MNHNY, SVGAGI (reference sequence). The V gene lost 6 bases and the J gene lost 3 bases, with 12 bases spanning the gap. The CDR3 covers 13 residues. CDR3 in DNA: TGTGCCAGCAGGAACAGCCTAAACTACGAGCAGTACTTC. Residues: CASRNSLNYEQYF.

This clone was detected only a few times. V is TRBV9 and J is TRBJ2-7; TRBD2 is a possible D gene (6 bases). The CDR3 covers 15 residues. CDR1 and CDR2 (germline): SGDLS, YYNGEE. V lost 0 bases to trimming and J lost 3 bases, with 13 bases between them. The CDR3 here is CASSVGKDYHYEQYF. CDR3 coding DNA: TGTGCCAGCAGCGTAGGAAAGGACTACCACTACGAGCAGTACTTC.

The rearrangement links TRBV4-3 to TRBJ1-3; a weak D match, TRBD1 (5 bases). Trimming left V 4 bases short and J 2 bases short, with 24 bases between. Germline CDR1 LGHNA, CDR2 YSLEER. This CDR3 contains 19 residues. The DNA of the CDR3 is TGCGCCAGCAGCCCCAGGTTTGGTGTCCCGACAGTAACTGGAAACACCATATATTTT. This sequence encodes CASSPRFGVPTVTGNTIYF.